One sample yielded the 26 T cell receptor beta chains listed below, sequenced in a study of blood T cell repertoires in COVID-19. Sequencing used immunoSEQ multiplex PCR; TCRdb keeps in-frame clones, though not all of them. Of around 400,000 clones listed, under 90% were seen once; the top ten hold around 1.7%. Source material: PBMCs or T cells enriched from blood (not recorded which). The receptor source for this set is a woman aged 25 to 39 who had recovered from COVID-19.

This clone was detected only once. The CDR3 loop reads CASRDRMPGNTIYF. DNA of the CDR3: TGTGCCAGCAGGGACAGGATGCCTGGAAACACCATATATTTT. The genes are TRBV6-5 and TRBJ1-3; 7 bases are a match to TRBD1. CDR3 length: 14 amino acids. V shed 6 bases, J shed 2 bases, and the junction held 4 bases outside the gene matches. CDR1 and CDR2 from the germline V gene are MNHEY and SVGAGI.

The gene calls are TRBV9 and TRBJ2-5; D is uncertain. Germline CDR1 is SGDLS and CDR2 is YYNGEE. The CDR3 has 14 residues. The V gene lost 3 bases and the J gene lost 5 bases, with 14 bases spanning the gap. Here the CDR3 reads CASSAYPTIETQYF. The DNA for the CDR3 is TGTGCCAGCAGCGCGTACCCTACTATTGAGACCCAGTACTTC.

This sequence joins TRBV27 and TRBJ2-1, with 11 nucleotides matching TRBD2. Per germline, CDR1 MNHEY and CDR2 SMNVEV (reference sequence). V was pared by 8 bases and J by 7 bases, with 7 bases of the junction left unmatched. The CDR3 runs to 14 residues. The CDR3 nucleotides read TGTGCCAGCGGGCGACTAGCGGGAAAAAATGAGCAGTTCTTC. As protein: CASGRLAGKNEQFF.

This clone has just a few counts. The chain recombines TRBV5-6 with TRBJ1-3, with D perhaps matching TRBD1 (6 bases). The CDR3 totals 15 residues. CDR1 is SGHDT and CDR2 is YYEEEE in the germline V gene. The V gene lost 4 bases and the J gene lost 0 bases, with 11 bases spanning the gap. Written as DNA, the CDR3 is TGTGCCAGCAGCGGGGGCAGGGGCTCTGGAAACACCATATATTTT. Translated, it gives CASSGGRGSGNTIYF.

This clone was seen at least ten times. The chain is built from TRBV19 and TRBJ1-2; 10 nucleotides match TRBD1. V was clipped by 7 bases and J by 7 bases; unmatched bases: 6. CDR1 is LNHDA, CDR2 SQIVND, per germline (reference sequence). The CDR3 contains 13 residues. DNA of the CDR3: TGTGCCAGTACGGGGACAGGGGTCGGTGGCTACACCTTC. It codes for CASTGTGVGGYTF.

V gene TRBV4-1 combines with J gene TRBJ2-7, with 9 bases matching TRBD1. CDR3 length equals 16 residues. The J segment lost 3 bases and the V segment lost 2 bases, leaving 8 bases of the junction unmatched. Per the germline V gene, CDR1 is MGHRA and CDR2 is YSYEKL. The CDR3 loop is CASSQLTGTGFYEQYF. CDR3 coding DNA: TGCGCCAGCAGCCAACTAACCGGGACAGGGTTCTACGAGCAGTACTTC.

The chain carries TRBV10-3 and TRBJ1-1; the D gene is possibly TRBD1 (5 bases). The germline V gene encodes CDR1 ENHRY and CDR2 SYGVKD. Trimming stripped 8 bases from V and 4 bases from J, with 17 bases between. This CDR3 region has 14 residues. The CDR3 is CAIRRGLGGTEAFF. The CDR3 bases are TGTGCCATCCGGCGGGGCCTGGGTGGCACTGAAGCTTTCTTT.

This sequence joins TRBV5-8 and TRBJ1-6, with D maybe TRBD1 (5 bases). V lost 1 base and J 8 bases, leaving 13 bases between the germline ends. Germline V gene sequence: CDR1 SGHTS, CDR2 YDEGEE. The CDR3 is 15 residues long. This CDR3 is CASSLRTSNYSPLHF. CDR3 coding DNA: TGTGCCAGCAGCTTGCGGACATCTAATTATTCACCCCTCCACTTT.

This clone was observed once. The CDR3, as DNA: TGTGCCAGCAGCTTAGACCTATACGGGACAGAAGATGAAGCTTTCTTT. Encoded protein: CASSLDLYGTEDEAFF. The chain couples TRBV7-2 to TRBJ1-1, with 7 bases that match TRBD1. The CDR3 consists of 16 residues. V dropped 1 base and J dropped 7; count of bases not matched to a gene: 12. CDR1 and CDR2 from the germline V gene are SGHTA and FQGNSA.

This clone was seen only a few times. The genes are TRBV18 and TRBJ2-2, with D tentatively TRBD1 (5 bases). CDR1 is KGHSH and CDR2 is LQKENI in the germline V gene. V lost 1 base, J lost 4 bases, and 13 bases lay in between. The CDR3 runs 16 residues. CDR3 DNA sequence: TGTGCCAGCTCACCACAAGGGGCCATTCTCACCGGGGAGCTGTTTTTT. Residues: CASSPQGAILTGELFF.

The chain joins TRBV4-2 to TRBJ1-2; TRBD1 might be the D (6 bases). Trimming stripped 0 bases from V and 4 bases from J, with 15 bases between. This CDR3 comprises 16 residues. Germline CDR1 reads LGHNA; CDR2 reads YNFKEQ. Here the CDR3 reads CASSQEWQGSLYGYTF. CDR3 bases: TGTGCCAGCAGCCAAGAATGGCAGGGGAGCCTCTATGGCTACACCTTC.

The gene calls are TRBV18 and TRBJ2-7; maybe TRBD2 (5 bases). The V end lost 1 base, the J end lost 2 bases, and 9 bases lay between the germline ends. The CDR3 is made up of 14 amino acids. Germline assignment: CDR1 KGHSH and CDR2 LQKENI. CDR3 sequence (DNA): TGTGCCAGCTCACCACGGGGAGCCCCCTACGAGCAGTACTTC. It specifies CASSPRGAPYEQYF.

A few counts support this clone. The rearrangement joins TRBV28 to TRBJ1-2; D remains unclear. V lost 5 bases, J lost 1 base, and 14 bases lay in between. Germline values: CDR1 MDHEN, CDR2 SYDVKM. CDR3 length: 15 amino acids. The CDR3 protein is CASSVPLSVNYGYTF. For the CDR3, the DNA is TGTGCCAGCAGTGTCCCCTTGTCGGTTAACTATGGCTACACCTTC.

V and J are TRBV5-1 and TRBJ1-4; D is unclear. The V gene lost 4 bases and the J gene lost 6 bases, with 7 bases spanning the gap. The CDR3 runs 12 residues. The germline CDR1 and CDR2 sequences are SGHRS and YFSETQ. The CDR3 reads CASSPDYEKLFF. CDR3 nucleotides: TGCGCCAGCAGCCCTGACTATGAAAAACTGTTTTTT.

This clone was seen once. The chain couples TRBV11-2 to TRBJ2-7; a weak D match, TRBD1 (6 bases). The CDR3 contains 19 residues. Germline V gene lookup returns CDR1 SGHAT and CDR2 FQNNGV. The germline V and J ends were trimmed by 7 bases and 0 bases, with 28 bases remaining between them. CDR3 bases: TGTGCCAGCACTCTAGTAGGGACACCCTGGGAAGCAGGCTCCTACGAGCAGTACTTC. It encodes CASTLVGTPWEAGSYEQYF.

CDR3 sequence (DNA): TGTGCCTGGAGTGTACGCTTTTGGGTAGGGACAGGGAAGAGTTCGTTGAGCACTGAAGCTTTCTTT. Translated, it gives CAWSVRFWVGTGKSSLSTEAFF. The chain carries TRBV30 and TRBJ1-1; the match to TRBD1 covers 9 bases. From germline, CDR1 is GTSNPN and CDR2 SVGIG (reference sequence). Losses at the gene ends were 0 bases for V and 4 bases for J; bases not matched to a gene: 27. This CDR3 spans 22 amino acids.

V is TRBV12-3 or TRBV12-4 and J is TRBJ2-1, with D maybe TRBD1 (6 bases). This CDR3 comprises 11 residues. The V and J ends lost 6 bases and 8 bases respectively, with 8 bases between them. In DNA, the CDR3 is TGTGCCAGCAGCTACAGGGATGAGCAGTTCTTC. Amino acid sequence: CASSYRDEQFF.

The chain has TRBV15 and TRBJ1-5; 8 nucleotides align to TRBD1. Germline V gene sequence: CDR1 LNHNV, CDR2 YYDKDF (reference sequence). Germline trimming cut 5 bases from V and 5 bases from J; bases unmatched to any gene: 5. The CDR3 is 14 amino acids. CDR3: CATSLDRGDQPQHF. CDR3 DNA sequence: TGTGCCACCAGCCTCGACAGGGGAGATCAGCCCCAGCATTTT.

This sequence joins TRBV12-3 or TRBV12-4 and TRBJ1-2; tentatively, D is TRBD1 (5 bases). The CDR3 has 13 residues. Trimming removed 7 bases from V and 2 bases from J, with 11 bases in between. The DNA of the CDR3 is TGTGCCAGCACCCTTGGGGGGAACTATGGCTACACCTTC. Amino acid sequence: CASTLGGNYGYTF.

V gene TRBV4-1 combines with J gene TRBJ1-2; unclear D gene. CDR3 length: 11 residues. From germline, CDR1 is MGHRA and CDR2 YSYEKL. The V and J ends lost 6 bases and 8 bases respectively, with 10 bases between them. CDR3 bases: TGCGCCAGCAGAAAAAGTAGCGGCTACACCTTC. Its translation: CASRKSSGYTF.

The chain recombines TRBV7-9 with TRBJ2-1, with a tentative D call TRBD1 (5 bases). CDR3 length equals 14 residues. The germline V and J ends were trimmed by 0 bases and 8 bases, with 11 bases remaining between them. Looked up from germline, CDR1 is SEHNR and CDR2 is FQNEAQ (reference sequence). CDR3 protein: CASSLAGVGDEQFF. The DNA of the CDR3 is TGTGCCAGCAGCTTAGCAGGGGTGGGCGATGAGCAGTTCTTC.

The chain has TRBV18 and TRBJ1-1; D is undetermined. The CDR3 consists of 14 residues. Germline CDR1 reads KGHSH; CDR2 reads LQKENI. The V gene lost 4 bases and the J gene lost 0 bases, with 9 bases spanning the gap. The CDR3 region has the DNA TGTGCCAGCTCACGGGGAGGGATGAACACTGAAGCTTTCTTT. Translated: CASSRGGMNTEAFF.

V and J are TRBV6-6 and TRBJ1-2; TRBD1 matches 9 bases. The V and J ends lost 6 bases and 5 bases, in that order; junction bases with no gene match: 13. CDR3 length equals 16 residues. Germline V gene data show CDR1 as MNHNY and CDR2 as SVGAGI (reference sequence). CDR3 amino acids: CASSPAGTGRRYGYTF. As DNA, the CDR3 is TGTGCCAGCAGCCCGGCCGGGACAGGGCGACGGTATGGCTACACCTTC.

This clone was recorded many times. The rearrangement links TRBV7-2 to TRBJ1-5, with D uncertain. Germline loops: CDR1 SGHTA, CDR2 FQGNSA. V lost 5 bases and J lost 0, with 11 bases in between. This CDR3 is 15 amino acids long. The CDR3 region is CASSADYYSNQPQHF. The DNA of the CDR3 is TGTGCCAGCAGCGCGGACTACTATAGCAATCAGCCCCAGCATTTT.

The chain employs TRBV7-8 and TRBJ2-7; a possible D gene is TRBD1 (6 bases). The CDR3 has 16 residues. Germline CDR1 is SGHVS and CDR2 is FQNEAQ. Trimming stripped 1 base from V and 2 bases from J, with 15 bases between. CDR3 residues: CASSLVGTTITYEQYF. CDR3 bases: TGTGCCAGCAGCTTAGTGGGGACAACTATTACCTACGAGCAGTACTTC. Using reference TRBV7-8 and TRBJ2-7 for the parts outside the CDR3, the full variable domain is GAGVSQSPRYKVAKRGQDVALRCDPISGHVSLFWYQQALGQGPEFLTYFQNEAQLDKSGLPSDRFFAERPEGSVSTLKIQRTQQEDSAVYLCASSLVGTTITYEQYFGPGTRLTVT.

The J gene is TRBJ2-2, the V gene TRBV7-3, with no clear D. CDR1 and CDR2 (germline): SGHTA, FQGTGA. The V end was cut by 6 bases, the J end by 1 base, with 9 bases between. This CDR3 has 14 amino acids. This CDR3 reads CASRRTVNTGELFF. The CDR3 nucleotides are TGTGCCAGCAGGAGAACAGTGAACACCGGGGAGCTGTTTTTT. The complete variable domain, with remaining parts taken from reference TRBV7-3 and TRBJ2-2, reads GAGVSQTPSNKVTEKGKYVELRCDPISGHTALYWYRQSLGQGPEFLIYFQGTGAADDSGLPNDRFFAVRPEGSVSTLKIQRTERGDSAVYLCASRRTVNTGELFFGEGSRLTVL.